This TCR beta chain emerged from a study of cytomegalovirus exposure and HLA in healthy donors. This CDR3 is built from 17 residues. The V end was cut by 1 base, the J end by 0 bases, with 13 bases between. Germline-derived CDR1 and CDR2 are LNHNV and YYDKDF (reference sequence). Primers: 60 Vbeta forward and 13 Jbeta reverse. Assay: immunoSEQ multiplex PCR; the TCRdb copy retains only in-frame clones and omits some. The table shows 130,000 to 150,000 clones, with around three quarters occurring only once. V usage is TRBV15 and J usage is TRBJ1-3; D possibly corresponds to TRBD1 (6 bases). This TCR was recovered from a man aged 35-49 years in good health and CMV-seropositive. The sample comprised PBMCs. CDR3 residues: CATSRGDRKNSGNTIYF. The CDR3 DNA sequence: TGTGCCACCAGCAGAGGTGACAGGAAAAACTCTGGAAACACCATATATTTT.